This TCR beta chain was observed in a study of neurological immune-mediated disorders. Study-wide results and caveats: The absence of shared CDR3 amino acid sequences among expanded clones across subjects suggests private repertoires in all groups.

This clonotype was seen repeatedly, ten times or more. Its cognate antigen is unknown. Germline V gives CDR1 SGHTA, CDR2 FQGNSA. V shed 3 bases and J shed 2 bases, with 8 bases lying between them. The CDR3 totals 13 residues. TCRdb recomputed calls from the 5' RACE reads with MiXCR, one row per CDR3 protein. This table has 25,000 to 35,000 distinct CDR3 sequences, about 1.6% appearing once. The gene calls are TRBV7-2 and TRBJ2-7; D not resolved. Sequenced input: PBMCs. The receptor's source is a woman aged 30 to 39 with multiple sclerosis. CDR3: CASSFGRTYEQYF. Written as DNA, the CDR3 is TGTGCCAGCAGCTTTGGCAGAACCTACGAGCAGTACTTC.